The next 10 T cell receptor beta chains were all read from a single sample in a study of blood T cell repertoires in COVID-19. TCRdb's copy holds only in-frame clones and misses some; the assay was immunoSEQ multiplex PCR. The data contain roughly 150,000 clones, roughly 84% of them singletons. The sequenced material came from peripheral blood. These receptors all come from a woman in her fifties or sixties in a cohort sampled during active or convalescent COVID-19.

The rearrangement uses TRBV30 and TRBJ1-1, with 7 positions matching TRBD1. The junction had 8 bases not matched to a gene; V was cut back by 4 bases and J by 0 bases. In germline, CDR1 is GTSNPN, CDR2 SVGIG (reference sequence). The CDR3 covers 15 residues. The CDR3 is CAWTDGTDMNTEAFF. In DNA form, the CDR3 reads TGTGCCTGGACCGACGGGACAGACATGAACACTGAAGCTTTCTTT.

This rearrangement joins TRBV3-1 (or the pseudogene TRBV3-2) to TRBJ1-1, with 7 bases aligning to TRBD1. The V gene's germline CDR1 is LGHDT and CDR2 YNNKEL (reference sequence). V trimming: 1 base; J trimming: 5 bases; junction bases outside the gene matches: 4. This CDR3 comprises 14 residues. The CDR3: CASSQGGRGTEAFF. The CDR3 region has the DNA TGTGCCAGCAGCCAAGGCGGCAGGGGGACTGAAGCTTTCTTT.

The J gene is TRBJ1-5, the V gene TRBV29-1; no firm D call. V was cut by 7 bases and J by 1 base, with 11 bases left in between. Germline CDR1 reads SQVTM; CDR2 reads ANQGSEA. The CDR3 contains 13 residues. CDR3 sequence (DNA): TGCAGCGCCGGAGGTGGGAGCAATCAGCCCCAGCATTTT. This codes for CSAGGGSNQPQHF.

This chain links TRBV5-4 with TRBJ1-4; maybe TRBD1 (6 bases). The CDR3 has 14 residues. Germline-derived CDR1 and CDR2 are SGHNT and YYREEE (reference sequence). The germline V and J ends were trimmed by 4 bases and 5 bases, with 12 bases remaining between them. The CDR3 DNA sequence: TGTGCCAGCAGCCGGGGGCGGGGGAATGAAAAACTGTTTTTT. It codes for CASSRGRGNEKLFF.

This sequence joins TRBV27 and TRBJ1-1; 8 nucleotides agree with TRBD1. Germline lookup yields CDR1 MNHEY and CDR2 SMNVEV (reference sequence). CDR3 length: 12 amino acids. V was pared by 4 bases and J by 11 bases, with 6 bases of the junction left unmatched. The CDR3 sequence: CASSSGGRGAFF. CDR3 coding DNA: TGTGCCAGCAGTTCAGGGGGCCGAGGGGCTTTCTTT.

The chain carries TRBV5-6 and TRBJ2-7; 11 bases line up with TRBD2. Trimming took 3 bases from V and 4 from J; bases not matched to a gene: 12. Germline V CDR1 and CDR2: SGHDT, YYEEEE. CDR3 length equals 17 residues. The CDR3 nucleotides are TGTGCCAGCAGCTCTCTGTCCGGGACTAGCGGCTTTTACGAGCAGTACTTC. The encoded protein is CASSSLSGTSGFYEQYF.

The chain is built from TRBV6-5 and TRBJ2-1; TRBD2 matches 10 bases. Germline V gene sequence: CDR1 MNHEY, CDR2 SVGAGI. V shed 6 bases and J 6 bases; nucleotides not matched to a gene: 5. The CDR3 totals 14 residues. CDR3 sequence reads: CASRIAGGSNEQFF. For the CDR3, the DNA is TGTGCCAGCAGGATAGCGGGGGGCTCCAATGAGCAGTTCTTC.

The J gene is TRBJ2-4, the V gene TRBV7-9, with 7 bases identical to TRBD1. This CDR3 is built from 14 residues. From germline, CDR1 is SEHNR and CDR2 FQNEAQ (reference sequence). J lost 9 bases, V lost 5 bases, and 10 bases had no gene match. The CDR3 loop reads CASSNALQGTIQYF. The CDR3 DNA is TGTGCCAGCAGCAACGCCTTACAGGGGACCATTCAGTACTTC.

The chain employs TRBV2 and TRBJ2-2; D is possibly TRBD2 (6 bases). V was clipped by 0 bases and J by 5 bases, with 16 bases between them. CDR1 and CDR2 from the germline V gene are SNHLY and FYNNEI. This CDR3 spans 17 amino acids. The CDR3 protein is CASSEARGTSLTGELFF. The CDR3 DNA follows: TGTGCCAGCAGTGAAGCGCGCGGGACCTCCCTAACCGGGGAGCTGTTTTTT.

The chain is built from TRBV7-2 and TRBJ2-3; 7 bases agree with TRBD2. The germline CDR1 and CDR2 sequences are SGHTA and FQGNSA. V lost 4 bases and J lost 4; bases outside the gene matches: 11. There are 16 residues in the CDR3. This CDR3 is CASSWDWTGGPDTQYF. The CDR3 DNA is TGTGCCAGCAGCTGGGACTGGACGGGGGGACCAGATACGCAGTATTTT.